This T cell receptor beta chain comes out of a study of cytomegalovirus exposure and HLA in healthy donors. Study overall: For the approximately 420 genotyped donors, 75% to 90% fell within the Caucasian-associated ancestry cluster. Study-wide results and limits: Altogether, 160 or so TCR beta chains were recorded as cytomegalovirus-associated. In a later analysis, V- and J-gene trimming of beta chains associated with a DCLRE1C missense variant, replicated independently.

Primers for the PCR totalled 60 Vbeta and 13 Jbeta. Measured with immunoSEQ multiplex PCR; TCRdb has only the in-frame clones, and not every one. The sample consists of about 160,000 clones, just under 80% of them appearing once. As concerns this clone: Its antigen is still unknown.

Sequenced input: PBMCs. The clonotype comes from a woman aged 50 to 60 in good health and CMV-seronegative.

Here the CDR3 DNA reads TGCGCCAGCAGCCCCCGACATAACCTAAACTATGGCTACACCTTC. Residues: CASSPRHNLNYGYTF. This chain joins TRBV4-3 and TRBJ1-2, with D hard to call. V was trimmed by 4 bases and J by 2 bases, leaving 14 bases between them. The CDR3 spans 15 residues. Germline V gene lookup returns CDR1 LGHNA and CDR2 YSLEER.